This T cell receptor beta chain was sequenced in a study of T cells after yellow fever vaccination. MiXCR was run by TCRdb on the 5' RACE reads, yielding one entry per CDR3 protein. There are about 550,000 distinct CDR3 sequences in the sample; less than 20% occur only once, and roughly an eighth lies in the top ten. This clonotype turned up a few times. Here the sequenced sample was PBMCs, taken 15 days after the yellow fever booster vaccination. The receptor's source is a man younger than 45 who received the YFV17D yellow fever vaccine.

In nucleotides, the CDR3 is TGCGCCAGCAGCGGCCTAGACGGCAGCTCCTACGAGCAGTACTTC. Amino acids: CASSGLDGSSYEQYF. The chain has TRBV5-1 and TRBJ2-7; D unclear. The CDR3 contains 15 residues. Germline V gene sequence: CDR1 SGHRS, CDR2 YFSETQ. V was cut by 4 bases and J by 0 bases, with 14 bases left in between.